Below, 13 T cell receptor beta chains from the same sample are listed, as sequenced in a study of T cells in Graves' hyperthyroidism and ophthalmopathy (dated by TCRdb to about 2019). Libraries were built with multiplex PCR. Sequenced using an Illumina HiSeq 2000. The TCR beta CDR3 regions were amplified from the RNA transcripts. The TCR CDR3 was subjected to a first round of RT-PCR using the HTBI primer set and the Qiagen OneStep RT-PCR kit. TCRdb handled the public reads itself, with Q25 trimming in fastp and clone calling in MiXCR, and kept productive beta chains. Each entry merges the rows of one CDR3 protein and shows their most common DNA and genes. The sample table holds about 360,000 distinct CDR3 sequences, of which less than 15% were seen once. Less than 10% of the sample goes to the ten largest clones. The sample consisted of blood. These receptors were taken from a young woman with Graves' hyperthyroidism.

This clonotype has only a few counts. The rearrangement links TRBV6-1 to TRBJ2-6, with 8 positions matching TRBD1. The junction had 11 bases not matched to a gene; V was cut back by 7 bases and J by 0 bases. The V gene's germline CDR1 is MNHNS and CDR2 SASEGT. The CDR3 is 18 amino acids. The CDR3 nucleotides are TGTGCCAGCACCAACCTAGGACAGGGCGGCTCTGGGGCCAACGTCCTGACTTTC. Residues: CASTNLGQGGSGANVLTF.

The CDR3 coding sequence is TGTGCCAGCAGTTTAGGGGACAGGGCTGCCCTTGGGCAGTACTTC. Its translation: CASSLGDRAALGQYF. This chain connects TRBV28 to TRBJ2-7; the match to TRBD1 covers 9 bases. This CDR3 has 15 amino acids. V lost 2 bases and J lost 9; bases outside the gene matches: 11. Germline assignment: CDR1 MDHEN and CDR2 SYDVKM.

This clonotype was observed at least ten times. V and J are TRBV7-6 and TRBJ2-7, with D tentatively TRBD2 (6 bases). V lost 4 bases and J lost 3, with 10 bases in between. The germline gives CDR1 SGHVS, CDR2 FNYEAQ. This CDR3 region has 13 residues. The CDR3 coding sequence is TGTGCCAGCAGCTCTCGGGGAGGCTACGAGCAGTACTTC. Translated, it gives CASSSRGGYEQYF.

CDR3 residues: CASSTGTGAYEQYF. As DNA, the CDR3 is TGTGCCAGCAGCACCGGGACAGGTGCCTACGAGCAGTACTTC. V gene TRBV27 combines with J gene TRBJ2-7; 8 bases map to TRBD1. Germline assignment: CDR1 MNHEY and CDR2 SMNVEV (reference sequence). V trimming: 6 bases; J trimming: 2 bases; junction bases outside the gene matches: 6. The CDR3 totals 14 residues.

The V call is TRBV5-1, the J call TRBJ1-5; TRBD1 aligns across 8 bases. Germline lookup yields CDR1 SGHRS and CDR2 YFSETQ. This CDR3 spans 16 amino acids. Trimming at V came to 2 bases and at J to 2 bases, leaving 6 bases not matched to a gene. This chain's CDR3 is CASSFGGGQGNQPQHF. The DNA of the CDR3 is TGCGCCAGCAGCTTTGGGGGGGGACAGGGCAATCAGCCCCAGCATTTT.

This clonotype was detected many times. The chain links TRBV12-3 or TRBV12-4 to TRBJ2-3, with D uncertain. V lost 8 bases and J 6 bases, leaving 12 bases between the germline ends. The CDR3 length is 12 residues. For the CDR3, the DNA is TGTGCCAGCTGCCCAATAGGGGATACGCAGTATTTT. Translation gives CASCPIGDTQYF.

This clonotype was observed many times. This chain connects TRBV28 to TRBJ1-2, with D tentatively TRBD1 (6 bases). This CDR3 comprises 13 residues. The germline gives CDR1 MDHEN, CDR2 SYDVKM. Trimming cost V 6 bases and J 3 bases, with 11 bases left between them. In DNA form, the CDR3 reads TGTGCCAGCAGCTTTGGACAGTACTATGGCTACACCTTC. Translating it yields CASSFGQYYGYTF.

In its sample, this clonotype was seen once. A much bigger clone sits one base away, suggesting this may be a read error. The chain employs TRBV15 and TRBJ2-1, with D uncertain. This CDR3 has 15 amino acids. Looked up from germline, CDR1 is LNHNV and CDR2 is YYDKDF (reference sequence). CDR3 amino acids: CTTSRDLEISNEQFF. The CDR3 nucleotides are TGTACCACCAGCAGAGACCTAGAGATTTCCAATGAGCAGTTCTTC.

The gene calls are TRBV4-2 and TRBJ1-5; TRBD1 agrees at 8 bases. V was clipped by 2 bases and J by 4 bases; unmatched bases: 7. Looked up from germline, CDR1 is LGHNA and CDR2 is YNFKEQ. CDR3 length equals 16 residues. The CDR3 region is CASSQIGQGENQPQHF. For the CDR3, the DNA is TGTGCCAGCAGCCAAATAGGACAGGGCGAGAATCAGCCCCAGCATTTT.

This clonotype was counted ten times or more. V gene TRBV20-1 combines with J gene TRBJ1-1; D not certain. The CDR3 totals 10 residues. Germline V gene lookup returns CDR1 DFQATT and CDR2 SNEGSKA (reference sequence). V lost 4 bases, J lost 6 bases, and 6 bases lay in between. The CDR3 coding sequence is TGCAGTGCTATAGGCCCTGAAGCTTTCTTT. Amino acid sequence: CSAIGPEAFF.

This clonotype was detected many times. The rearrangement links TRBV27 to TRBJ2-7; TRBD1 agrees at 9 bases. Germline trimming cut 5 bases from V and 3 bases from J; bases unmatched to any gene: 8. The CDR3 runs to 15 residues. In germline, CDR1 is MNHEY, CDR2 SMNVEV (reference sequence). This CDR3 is CASSLRTGQGYEQYF. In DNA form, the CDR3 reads TGTGCCAGCAGTCTCAGAACGGGACAGGGCTACGAGCAGTACTTC.

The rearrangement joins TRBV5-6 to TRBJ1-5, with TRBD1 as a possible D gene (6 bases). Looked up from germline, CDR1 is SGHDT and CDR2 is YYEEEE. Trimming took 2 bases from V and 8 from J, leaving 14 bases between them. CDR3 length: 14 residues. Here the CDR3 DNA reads TGTGCCAGCAGCTTTGGAGGGGGGGTTAAGCCCCAGCATTTT. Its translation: CASSFGGGVKPQHF.

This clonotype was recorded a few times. CDR3 in DNA: TGTGCCAGCACCCACCTTTTAACTCCCCCCGGACAGGGGGCTACCTACAATGAGCAGTTCTTC. Protein sequence: CASTHLLTPPGQGATYNEQFF. The J gene is TRBJ2-1, the V gene TRBV12-3 or TRBV12-4, with 11 bases aligning to TRBD1. There are 21 residues in the CDR3. V lost 7 bases and J lost 2; bases outside the gene matches: 22.